This TCR beta chain is from a study of cytomegalovirus exposure and HLA in healthy donors. The CDR3 length is 13 residues. Trimming stripped 3 bases from V and 9 bases from J, with 15 bases between. Germline V gene sequence: CDR1 KGHSH, CDR2 LQKENI. The PCR made use of 60 Vbeta and 13 Jbeta primers. Profiled with immunoSEQ multiplex PCR; TCRdb holds only in-frame clones, not every one. The sample comprises 150,000 to 200,000 clones, 80% of which are singletons, and roughly 14% rests with the top ten. The rearrangement joins TRBV18 to TRBJ2-7, with D tentatively TRBD1 (5 bases). This clonotype originated in a middle-aged woman in good health and CMV-seronegative. Specimen: PBMCs. The CDR3 sequence is CASSPARDIGQYF. The CDR3, as DNA: TGTGCCAGCTCACCTGCCAGGGATATCGGGCAGTACTTC. The complete variable domain, with remaining parts taken from reference TRBV18 and TRBJ2-7, reads NAGVMQNPRHLVRRRGQEARLRCSPMKGHSHVYWYRQLPEEGLKFMVYLQKENIIDESGMPKERFSAEFPKEGPSILRIQQVVRGDSAAYFCASSPARDIGQYFGPGTRLTVT.